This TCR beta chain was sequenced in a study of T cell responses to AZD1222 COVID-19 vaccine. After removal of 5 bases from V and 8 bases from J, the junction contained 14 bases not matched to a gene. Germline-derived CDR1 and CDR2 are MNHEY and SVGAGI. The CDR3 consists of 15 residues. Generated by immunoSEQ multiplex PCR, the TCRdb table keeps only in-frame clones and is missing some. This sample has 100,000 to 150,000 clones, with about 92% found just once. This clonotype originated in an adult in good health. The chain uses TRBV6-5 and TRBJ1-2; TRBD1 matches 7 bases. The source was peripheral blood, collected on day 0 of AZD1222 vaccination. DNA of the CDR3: TGTGCCAGCAGTCCCCGACAGGGAGGGGGTCGGGGCTACACCTTC. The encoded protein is CASSPRQGGGRGYTF.